Sequencing of this T cell receptor (beta chain) was carried out in a study of blood T cell repertoires in COVID-19. Study information: The cDNA or gDNA used as material had been derived from T cells, B-cell-depleted T cells, or PBMCs.

The CDR3 has 12 amino acids. Trimming at V came to 7 bases and at J to 6 bases, leaving 3 bases not matched to a gene. Germline V CDR1 and CDR2: SNHLY, FYNNEI. In the source study's methods: Estimation of nucleated cell counts was performed using reference gene primer amplification. This table comes from immunoSEQ multiplex PCR, and its TCRdb copy is limited to in-frame clones, with some not included. The V and J calls and clone size were taken over from that table, and D and trimming were inferred from the DNA. The sample shows about 51,000 clones, 86% of them seen only once. This clone showed up just a few times.

Sequences were obtained from peripheral blood. This receptor was taken from a man at least 80 years old with active COVID-19. V usage is TRBV2 and J usage is TRBJ2-5, with 9 positions matching TRBD1. CDR3 coding DNA: TGTGCCAGCACCGGGACAGGGAAGACCCAGTACTTC. It encodes CASTGTGKTQYF.